These 24 T cell receptor beta chains share one sample of origin, sequenced in a study of neoadjuvant anti-PD-1 for oral cavity cancer. Assay used: immunoSEQ multiplex PCR; TCRdb lists only in-frame clones, some missing. The sample lists fewer than 15,000 clones; approximately 67% were seen once. Time point: after neoadjuvant nivolumab, at surgical resection. The material was PBMCs, obtained after nivolumab (anti-PD-1) treatment. These receptors were taken from a person aged 35-79 years with oral cavity squamous cell carcinoma.

The chain uses TRBV6-6 and TRBJ2-3; no definite D call. CDR1 is MNHNY and CDR2 is SVGAGI in the germline V gene (reference sequence). Trimming took off 7 bases at V and 2 bases at J, with 10 bases between the two ends. The CDR3 extends over 13 amino acids. The CDR3 spells CASIPRLTDTQYF. As DNA, the CDR3 is TGTGCCAGCATCCCTCGGCTCACAGATACGCAGTATTTT.

The gene calls are TRBV4-2 and TRBJ2-6; weak D call: TRBD1 (5 bases). Germline CDR1 is LGHNA and CDR2 is YNFKEQ. CDR3 length equals 18 residues. Trimming left V 0 bases short and J 1 base short, with 13 bases between. The CDR3 loop is CASSQETARGSGANVLTF. CDR3 DNA sequence: TGTGCCAGCAGCCAAGAAACAGCTAGGGGTTCTGGGGCCAACGTCCTGACTTTC.

This clone was detected a few times. V gene TRBV4-1 combines with J gene TRBJ2-7; TRBD1 agrees at 9 bases. V lost 3 bases to trimming and J lost 2 bases; unmatched junction nucleotides: 8. Germline values: CDR1 MGHRA, CDR2 YSYEKL. The CDR3 runs 16 residues. The CDR3 protein is CASSHPLGDRAYEQYF. CDR3 DNA sequence: TGCGCCAGCAGCCATCCTCTAGGGGACAGGGCCTACGAGCAGTACTTC.

The chain employs TRBV5-1 and TRBJ1-5, with D possibly TRBD1 on 5 matching bases. CDR3 length equals 14 residues. V was pared by 0 bases and J by 2 bases, with 6 bases between. The germline V gene encodes CDR1 SGHRS and CDR2 YFSETQ. As DNA, the CDR3 is TGCGCCAGCAGCTTGGGAGGGGGCAATCAGCCCCAGCATTTT. It translates to CASSLGGGNQPQHF. Filled out from reference TRBV5-1 and TRBJ1-5, the complete variable domain reads KAGVTQTPRYLIKTRGQQVTLSCSPISGHRSVSWYQQTPGQGLQFLFEYFSETQRNKGNFPGRFSGRQFSNSRSEMNVSTLELGDSALYLCASSLGGGNQPQHFGDGTRLSIL.

The table lists this clone with a count of one. The chain combines TRBV10-3 with TRBJ2-3; 7 nucleotides align to TRBD2. Germline CDR1 is ENHRY and CDR2 is SYGVKD. With 4 bases clipped from V and 4 bases from J, the junction kept 2 bases outside the gene matches. The CDR3 sequence is 13 residues long. CDR3 in DNA: TGTGCCATCAGTGTAACTAGCGCAGATACGCAGTATTTT. It encodes CAISVTSADTQYF.

The V call is TRBV28, the J call TRBJ1-5; 8 bases match TRBD1. In germline, CDR1 is MDHEN, CDR2 SYDVKM. The length of the CDR3 is 17 residues. With V trimmed by 7 bases and J by 0 bases, 11 bases remained unmatched. This CDR3 is CASTDRGLRYSNQPQHF. For the CDR3, the DNA is TGTGCCAGCACCGACAGGGGCCTTCGGTATAGCAATCAGCCCCAGCATTTT.

The V and J genes are TRBV19 and TRBJ2-1; D uncertain. Germline lookup yields CDR1 LNHDA and CDR2 SQIVND (reference sequence). Trimming pared 2 bases from V and 0 bases from J, leaving 8 bases between. This CDR3 spans 15 amino acids. The CDR3 nucleotides are TGTGCCAGTAGTATACGAAGCGACTCCTACAATGAGCAGTTCTTC. Translated, it gives CASSIRSDSYNEQFF.

This clone occurred a few times. The chain uses TRBV27 and TRBJ1-1; 8 nucleotides match TRBD1. From germline, CDR1 is MNHEY and CDR2 SMNVEV (reference sequence). This CDR3 has 13 amino acids. V was pared by 7 bases and J by 7 bases, with 8 bases of the junction left unmatched. The CDR3 coding sequence is TGTGCCAGCACTCGGACAGGGTGGGGTGAAGCTTTCTTT. It codes for CASTRTGWGEAFF.

The chain couples TRBV7-9 to TRBJ2-4; D unclear. This CDR3 is 12 amino acids long. From germline, CDR1 is SEHNR and CDR2 FQNEAQ (reference sequence). Trimming took 5 bases from V and 7 from J, leaving 9 bases between them. In nucleotides, the CDR3 is TGTGCCAGCAGCCGCCCGGGCAACATTCAGTACTTC. Its translation: CASSRPGNIQYF.

The chain has TRBV5-1 and TRBJ1-1, with TRBD1 as a possible D gene (5 bases). The CDR3 spans 16 residues. CDR1 and CDR2 (germline): SGHRS, YFSETQ. The V end lost 4 bases, the J end lost 8 bases, and 24 bases lay between the germline ends. The CDR3: CASSTSPDSTTPEAFF. The CDR3 nucleotides are TGCGCCAGCAGCACGAGTCCCGACAGTACCACACCCGAAGCTTTCTTT. The entire variable domain, with the rest obtained from reference TRBV5-1 and TRBJ1-1, is as follows: KAGVTQTPRYLIKTRGQQVTLSCSPISGHRSVSWYQQTPGQGLQFLFEYFSETQRNKGNFPGRFSGRQFSNSRSEMNVSTLELGDSALYLCASSTSPDSTTPEAFFGQGTRLTVV.

As regards this clone: Other DNA sequences in this sample translate to the same CDR3. The rearrangement uses TRBV20-1 and TRBJ2-5, with TRBD2 as a possible D gene (6 bases). The V end was cut by 5 bases, the J end by 5 bases, with 9 bases between. The CDR3 loop spans 11 amino acids. Germline V gives CDR1 DFQATT, CDR2 SNEGSKA (reference sequence). The CDR3 loop is CSARTMETQYF. CDR3 nucleotide sequence: TGCAGTGCTCGGACTATGGAGACCCAGTACTTC.

This chain joins TRBV6-5 and TRBJ1-1; D remains ambiguous. The germline V and J ends were trimmed by 6 bases and 1 base, with 12 bases remaining between them. Looked up from germline, CDR1 is MNHEY and CDR2 is SVGAGI. The CDR3 loop spans 14 amino acids. This CDR3 is CASSRDGRNTEAFF. In DNA form, the CDR3 reads TGTGCCAGCAGCAGAGACGGACGGAACACTGAAGCTTTCTTT.

V usage is TRBV2 and J usage is TRBJ2-2; no definite D call. The length of the CDR3 is 15 residues. Germline CDR1 and CDR2: SNHLY and FYNNEI. Trimming removed 2 bases at V and 1 base at J, with 8 bases between. The CDR3 loop is CASSEFYRNTGELFF. CDR3 DNA sequence: TGTGCCAGCAGTGAATTCTACAGGAACACCGGGGAGCTGTTTTTT.

This clone has just one count. The rearrangement links TRBV6-5 to TRBJ1-5; unclear D gene. V gave up 5 bases and J gave up 6 bases, with 14 bases separating them. The V gene's germline CDR1 is MNHEY and CDR2 SVGAGI. The CDR3 has 14 residues. This CDR3 reads CASSRVLNSQPQHF. The CDR3 DNA follows: TGTGCCAGCAGTCGGGTCCTCAACTCTCAGCCCCAGCATTTT.

This chain links TRBV6-6 with TRBJ1-1; D gene unclear. CDR3 length: 14 residues. The germline gives CDR1 MNHNY, CDR2 SVGAGI (reference sequence). V shed 0 bases and J shed 5 bases, with 10 bases lying between them. The CDR3 coding sequence is TGTGCCAGCAGTTACTCGATGCTCCTAACTGAAGCTTTCTTT. Translating it yields CASSYSMLLTEAFF.

The table lists this clone with a few counts. Distinct nucleotide sequences in the sample also encode this CDR3. The chain carries TRBV9 and TRBJ2-7; possibly TRBD2 for D (5 bases). Germline assignment: CDR1 SGDLS and CDR2 YYNGEE. The CDR3 has 13 residues. V lost 4 bases and J 6 bases, leaving 14 bases between the germline ends. CDR3 sequence reads: CASSPGGWAEQYF. Written as DNA, the CDR3 is TGTGCCAGCAGCCCCGGCGGGTGGGCCGAGCAGTACTTC.

V is TRBV11-3 and J is TRBJ2-3; a weak D match, TRBD2 (6 bases). Germline V gene data show CDR1 as SGHNT and CDR2 as YENEEA. Trimming took 5 bases from V and 5 from J, leaving 17 bases between them. The CDR3 is made up of 15 amino acids. This CDR3 is CASSLLGGTGDTQYF. In DNA, the CDR3 is TGTGCCAGCAGCCTCCTAGGAGGGACGGGAGATACGCAGTATTTT.

The chain combines TRBV5-1 with TRBJ2-7; TRBD2 might be the D (5 bases). V was shortened by 0 bases and J by 5 bases, with 12 bases between the two germline ends. The CDR3 extends over 14 amino acids. Germline V gene data show CDR1 as SGHRS and CDR2 as YFSETQ. This CDR3 reads CASSLGAEVDEQYF. The DNA for the CDR3 is TGCGCCAGCAGCTTGGGGGCGGAGGTAGACGAGCAGTACTTC.

This clone was seen a few times. This chain links TRBV2 with TRBJ1-5; the match to TRBD1 covers 7 bases. The length of the CDR3 is 15 residues. Germline loops: CDR1 SNHLY, CDR2 FYNNEI. After removal of 1 base from V and 6 bases from J, the junction contained 6 bases not matched to a gene. The CDR3 nucleotides are TGTGCCAGCAGTGAAGTCGACAGGGTCGGTCAGCCCCAGCATTTT. The encoded protein is CASSEVDRVGQPQHF. Drawing the rest from reference TRBV2 and TRBJ1-5, the complete variable domain is EPEVTQTPSHQVTQMGQEVILRCVPISNHLYFYWYRQILGQKVEFLVSFYNNEISEKSEIFDDQFSVERPDGSNFTLKIRSTKLEDSAMYFCASSEVDRVGQPQHFGDGTRLSIL.

This clone was found a few times. This chain links TRBV19 with TRBJ1-2, with TRBD1 as a possible D gene (6 bases). V lost 7 bases and J lost 2, with 14 bases in between. Germline V gene sequence: CDR1 LNHDA, CDR2 SQIVND (reference sequence). CDR3 length equals 14 residues. CDR3 bases: TGTGCCAGTATACCCACCACAGGGAACTATGGCTACACCTTC. Translation gives CASIPTTGNYGYTF.

The chain has TRBV7-2 and TRBJ2-7; D might be TRBD2 (6 bases). The CDR3 is made up of 14 amino acids. Trimming shortened V by 4 bases and J by 3 bases, and 13 bases separated the two germline ends. Germline values: CDR1 SGHTA, CDR2 FQGNSA. The CDR3 spells CASSSGLGYYEQYF. CDR3 in DNA: TGTGCCAGCAGCTCGGGACTGGGCTACTACGAGCAGTACTTC.

This clone came up a few times. The chain combines TRBV5-8 with TRBJ2-7; D may be TRBD2 (5 bases). Between the trimmed V and J ends, which lost 4 bases and 0 bases, there was a span of 14 bases. Germline V gene sequence: CDR1 SGHTS, CDR2 YDEGEE. This CDR3 is 15 amino acids long. CDR3 residues: CASSRGRQSSYEQYF. CDR3 bases: TGTGCCAGCAGCCGCGGGCGCCAGAGCTCCTACGAGCAGTACTTC.

V gene TRBV29-1 combines with J gene TRBJ2-2; 10 bases match TRBD2. CDR1 and CDR2 from the germline V gene are SQVTM and ANQGSEA. CDR3 length equals 16 residues. With V trimmed by 7 bases and J by 1 base, 9 bases remained unmatched. CDR3 residues: CSALVASGGNTGELFF. CDR3 DNA: TGCAGCGCCCTCGTCGCTAGCGGGGGGAACACCGGGGAGCTGTTTTTT.

This clone turned up a few times. The chain uses TRBV11-2 and TRBJ1-2, with a tentative D call TRBD1 (5 bases). The germline gives CDR1 SGHAT, CDR2 FQNNGV. V was shortened by 2 bases and J by 2 bases, with 15 bases between the two germline ends. The CDR3 sequence is 16 residues long. In DNA, the CDR3 is TGTGCCAGCAGCTTAACCACCGGGGCGGTAAACTATGGCTACACCTTC. It translates to CASSLTTGAVNYGYTF.